This T cell receptor (beta chain) came from a study of shared clonotypes between healthy human individuals. Study-level findings and limits: Naive subsets typically showed greater estimated richness than memory subsets. Sharing across four donors was highest in naive CD4 (roughly 5%) and lowest in memory CD8 (roughly 0.4%).

This clone was counted a single time. The antigen is unknown. The CDR3 length is 12 residues. Germline V gene data show CDR1 as KGHSH and CDR2 as LQKENI. V lost 2 bases and J 6 bases, leaving 7 bases between the germline ends. Method: immunoSEQ multiplex PCR; TCRdb's copy keeps in-frame clones and lacks some. Found here are about 2.3 million clones, 85% to 95% of them singletons; the top ten hold approximately 0.41%. Sequenced material: naive CD4+ T cells from PBMCs. As for subset: CD45RA+ positively selected. The clonotype originates from a man between 18 and 29 years old in good health. Some clones in this sample may be carry-over from other donors' samples. This chain joins TRBV18 and TRBJ1-2; possibly TRBD1 for D (5 bases). The CDR3 region is CASSPGGHGYTF. The DNA for the CDR3 is TGTGCCAGCTCACCAGGGGGACATGGCTACACCTTC.